These T cell receptor beta chains were read from a single sample in a study of early T cells in non-severe SARS-CoV-2 infection. TCRdb analysed the 5' RACE reads with MiXCR anew, one entry per CDR3 protein. Among around 70,000 distinct CDR3 sequences listed, around 10% were seen once. Material: whole blood. Receptor source: an adult who was a healthcare worker with PCR-confirmed SARS-CoV-2 infection or an uninfected control (not recorded which). Each CDR3 is given with its conserved first and last residue. D genes are given only for firm matches. Clone size is shown for a subset of rows, as once, few, many or a class of expanded clone.

j_call clone_size d_call v_call cdr3_aa cdr3_nt
TRBJ1-3 NA TRBD1 TRBV5-1 CASTADRRNSNTIYF TGCGCCAGCACCGCGGACAGGAGAAACTCAAACACCATATATTTT
TRBJ2-5 NA NA TRBV7-9 CASSLVGTSSETQYF TGTGCCAGCAGCTTAGTCGGGACAAGTTCGGAGACCCAGTACTTC
TRBJ2-7 NA NA TRBV5-8 CASSPRPGYDEQYF TGTGCCAGCAGTCCCAGACCAGGGTACGACGAGCAGTACTTC
TRBJ2-1 NA NA TRBV29-1 CSTLTSTYNEQFF TGCAGCACCTTGACTAGTACCTACAATGAGCAGTTCTTC
TRBJ2-5 many NA TRBV15 CATSTNGVQETQYF TGTGCCACCAGCACAAACGGGGTCCAAGAGACCCAGTACTTC
TRBJ2-7 few TRBD1 TRBV30 CAWSVPTGSYEQYF TGTGCCTGGAGTGTTCCGACAGGGTCCTACGAGCAGTACTTC
TRBJ2-3 NA NA TRBV7-9 CASSPTSRDTDTQYF TGTGCCAGCAGCCCCACTAGCAGAGACACAGATACGCAGTATTTT
TRBJ2-1 many NA TRBV13 CASSYWAGASFSSYNEQFF TGTGCCAGCAGCTACTGGGCAGGGGCTAGCTTCTCCTCCTACAATGAGCAGTTCTTC
TRBJ1-6 NA TRBD1 TRBV7-2 CASSRRQGGNSPLHF TGTGCCAGCAGCCGTCGACAGGGGGGCAATTCACCCCTCCACTTT
TRBJ2-7 NA NA TRBV29-1 CSVGRVYEQYF TGCAGCGTTGGGCGGGTGTACGAGCAGTACTTC
TRBJ1-3 many NA TRBV5-4 CASSLEGRVIYF TGTGCCAGCAGCTTGGAAGGCAGGGTGATATATTTT
TRBJ1-5 few NA TRBV28 CASSFKRQPQHF TGTGCCAGCAGTTTTAAGAGGCAACCCCAGCATTTT
TRBJ1-2 few NA TRBV5-1 CASRAGQLYGYTF TGCGCCAGCAGGGCAGGCCAGCTCTATGGCTACACCTTC
TRBJ2-4 few NA TRBV21-1 CASSKAGVESNIQYF TGTGCCAGCAGCAAAGCGGGGGTGGAGTCGAACATTCAGTACTTC
TRBJ2-2 NA TRBD2 TRBV30 CAWTRLAGRYTGELFF TGTGCCTGGACAAGGCTAGCGGGGAGGTACACCGGGGAGCTGTTTTTT
TRBJ2-3 few TRBD2 TRBV9 CASSVDGLAGLMPSTDTQYF TGTGCCAGCAGCGTAGACGGACTAGCGGGGCTTATGCCTAGCACAGATACGCAGTATTTT
TRBJ1-4 NA TRBD1 TRBV4-2 CASSQGQGGKWEKLFF TGTGCCAGCAGCCAAGGACAGGGGGGGAAGTGGGAAAAACTGTTTTTT
TRBJ2-3 few NA TRBV29-1 CSEGTLSTDTQYF TGCAGCGAGGGGACCCTCAGCACAGATACGCAGTATTTT
TRBJ2-5 NA NA TRBV30 CAWSKTGGRETQYF TGTGCCTGGAGTAAGACGGGGGGCCGAGAGACCCAGTACTTC
TRBJ1-6 few NA TRBV27 CASRRGRDNSPLHF TGTGCCAGCAGAAGGGGCCGGGATAATTCACCCCTCCACTTT
TRBJ2-1 few NA TRBV7-9 CASSSTAYNEQFF TGTGCCAGCAGCTCGACAGCCTACAATGAGCAGTTCTTC
TRBJ2-1 NA TRBD1 TRBV5-1 CASSSGTGLGGEQFF TGCGCCAGCAGCTCAGGGACAGGTCTGGGAGGTGAGCAGTTCTTC
TRBJ1-1 many NA TRBV29-1 CSVSMNTEAFF TGCAGCGTCAGCATGAACACTGAAGCTTTCTTT
TRBJ1-3 NA NA TRBV4-1 CASSQPTKGGDGNTIYF TGCGCCAGCAGCCAACCTACAAAGGGGGGCGATGGAAACACCATATATTTT
TRBJ2-3 NA TRBD2 TRBV3-1 CASSRSGSGTDTQYF TGTGCCAGCAGCAGAAGCGGGAGTGGGACAGATACGCAGTATTTT
TRBJ2-5 once TRBD1 TRBV28 CASSRDRETQYF TGTGCCAGCAGTCGGGACAGGGAGACCCAGTACTTC
TRBJ2-1 many TRBD2 TRBV20-1 CSATSFLAEGYNEQFF TGCAGTGCTACCTCATTTCTAGCGGAGGGTTACAATGAGCAGTTCTTC
TRBJ2-7 NA NA TRBV7-8 CASSLTGNSFHEQYF TGTGCCAGCAGCTTAACAGGGAACAGTTTCCACGAGCAGTACTTC
TRBJ1-2 NA NA TRBV30 CAWSAYLTSTTYGYTF TGTGCCTGGAGTGCCTACCTTACCAGTACCACCTATGGCTACACCTTC
TRBJ2-1 many NA TRBV7-8 CASSLAGSSSYNEQFF TGTGCCAGCAGCTTAGCGGGGAGCAGCTCCTACAATGAGCAGTTCTTC
TRBJ1-1 medium-sized NA TRBV19 CASSTPDRLEAFF TGTGCCAGTAGTACTCCGGACCGGCTTGAAGCTTTCTTT
TRBJ2-7 NA NA TRBV14 CASSLFGATHTYEQYF TGTGCCAGCAGCCTCTTCGGGGCCACCCATACCTACGAGCAGTACTTC
TRBJ2-5 NA NA TRBV4-1 CASSHPRGTPEETQYF TGCGCCAGCAGCCACCCAAGGGGTACCCCAGAGGAGACCCAGTACTTC
TRBJ1-5 NA TRBD1 TRBV30 CAWATGVQPQHF TGTGCCTGGGCGACAGGGGTGCAGCCCCAGCATTTT
TRBJ2-1 many NA TRBV7-2 CASSSYDPSYNEQFF TGTGCCAGCAGCTCCTACGATCCCTCCTACAATGAGCAGTTCTTC
TRBJ2-3 few NA TRBV7-9 CASSIPTGGHTDTQYF TGTGCCAGCAGCATCCCTACCGGAGGGCACACAGATACGCAGTATTTT
TRBJ1-2 few TRBD1 TRBV12-5 CASGGTGDGYTF TGTGCTAGTGGCGGGACAGGGGACGGCTACACCTTC
TRBJ1-1 few TRBD1 TRBV7-9 CASSPTGGLYTEAFF TGTGCCAGCAGCCCCACAGGGGGCTTGTACACTGAAGCTTTCTTT
TRBJ1-1 NA NA TRBV4-1 CASSQNSGGEAFF TGCGCCAGCAGCCAAAACTCAGGCGGTGAAGCTTTCTTT
TRBJ2-7 NA NA TRBV21-1 CASDFTDLTYEQYF TGTGCCAGCGACTTCACCGACCTGACCTACGAGCAGTACTTC
TRBJ2-5 few TRBD1 TRBV18 CASSPDGTGQETQYF TGTGCCAGCTCACCAGACGGGACAGGACAAGAGACCCAGTACTTC
TRBJ2-3 NA TRBD2 TRBV2 CASSEGGLAGTAFTDTQYF TGTGCCAGCAGTGAAGGAGGGCTAGCGGGCACCGCCTTCACAGATACGCAGTATTTT